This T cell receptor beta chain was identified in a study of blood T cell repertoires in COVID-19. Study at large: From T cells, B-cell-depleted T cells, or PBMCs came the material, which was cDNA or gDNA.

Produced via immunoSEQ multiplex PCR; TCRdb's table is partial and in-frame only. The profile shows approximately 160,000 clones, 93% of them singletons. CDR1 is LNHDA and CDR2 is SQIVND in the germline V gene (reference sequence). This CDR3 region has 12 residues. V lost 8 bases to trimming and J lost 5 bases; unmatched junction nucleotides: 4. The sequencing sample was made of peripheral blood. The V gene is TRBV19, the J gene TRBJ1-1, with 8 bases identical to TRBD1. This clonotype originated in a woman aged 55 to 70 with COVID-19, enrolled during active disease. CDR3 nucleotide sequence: TGTGCCAGTGGACAGGGATGGACTGAAGCTTTCTTT. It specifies CASGQGWTEAFF.